The rows below give T cell receptor beta chains drawn from one sample of a study of blood T cell repertoires in COVID-19. The data were produced by immunoSEQ multiplex PCR, yet TCRdb's version contains in-frame clones alone and is incomplete. The sample consists of roughly 230,000 clones, over 80% of them appearing once. Material for sequencing was peripheral blood. The source is a man aged 40-49 years with acute or convalescent COVID-19. Each CDR3 is given with its conserved first and last residue. The D gene is left open where the match is weak. Clone sizes are given selectively: once, few, many, or a class where the clone is expanded.

CDR3nt: TGTGCCAGCAGCCAATCGTGGGGGGGTGATCACGAGCAGTACTTC
CDR3aa: CASSQSWGGDHEQYF
j_gene: TRBJ2-7
d_gene: TRBD2
v_gene: TRBV16
abundance: -

CDR3nt: TGTGCCAGCATTAAGGCAGGGGAAAACTACGAGCAGTACTTC
CDR3aa: CASIKAGENYEQYF
j_gene: TRBJ2-7
d_gene: -
v_gene: TRBV6-5
abundance: -

CDR3nt: TGTGCCAGCAGCTTTTCAGGTCGGACAGACTATGGCTACACCTTC
CDR3aa: CASSFSGRTDYGYTF
j_gene: TRBJ1-2
d_gene: -
v_gene: TRBV11-2
abundance: -

CDR3nt: TGTGCCAGTAGTATTCAGGGGGCGCATGAGCAGTTCTTC
CDR3aa: CASSIQGAHEQFF
j_gene: TRBJ2-1
d_gene: TRBD1
v_gene: TRBV19
abundance: -

CDR3nt: TGTGCCAGCTCACCTCGGCACGGGGGTGAAAAACTGTTTTTT
CDR3aa: CASSPRHGGEKLFF
j_gene: TRBJ1-4
d_gene: -
v_gene: TRBV18
abundance: -

CDR3nt: TGTGCCAGCGCCCAGGGCTCGACGGGTGGCGAGCAGTACTTC
CDR3aa: CASAQGSTGGEQYF
j_gene: TRBJ2-7
d_gene: -
v_gene: TRBV5-5
abundance: -

CDR3nt: TGTGCCAGCAGTTCGGCCGGGAGGGCCGTCAGTGAGCAGTTCTTC
CDR3aa: CASSSAGRAVSEQFF
j_gene: TRBJ2-1
d_gene: TRBD2
v_gene: TRBV27
abundance: once

CDR3nt: TGTGCCAGCAGCCGGACTAACACGGGCAGAGCGAACACCGGGGAGCTGTTTTTT
CDR3aa: CASSRTNTGRANTGELFF
j_gene: TRBJ2-2
d_gene: -
v_gene: TRBV14
abundance: few

CDR3nt: TGTGCCAGCAGCCAAATCGGCGAGCAGTACTTC
CDR3aa: CASSQIGEQYF
j_gene: TRBJ2-7
d_gene: -
v_gene: TRBV3-1/TRBV3-2
abundance: -

CDR3nt: TGTGCCAGTAGTTCCAGTTCTCGAGCGGGAGGGCCCTACGAGCAGTACTTC
CDR3aa: CASSSSSRAGGPYEQYF
j_gene: TRBJ2-7
d_gene: TRBD2
v_gene: TRBV19
abundance: few

CDR3nt: TGCAGTGCTAGTAACAGGGGTTGGGACACCATATATTTT
CDR3aa: CSASNRGWDTIYF
j_gene: TRBJ1-3
d_gene: TRBD1
v_gene: TRBV20-1
abundance: -